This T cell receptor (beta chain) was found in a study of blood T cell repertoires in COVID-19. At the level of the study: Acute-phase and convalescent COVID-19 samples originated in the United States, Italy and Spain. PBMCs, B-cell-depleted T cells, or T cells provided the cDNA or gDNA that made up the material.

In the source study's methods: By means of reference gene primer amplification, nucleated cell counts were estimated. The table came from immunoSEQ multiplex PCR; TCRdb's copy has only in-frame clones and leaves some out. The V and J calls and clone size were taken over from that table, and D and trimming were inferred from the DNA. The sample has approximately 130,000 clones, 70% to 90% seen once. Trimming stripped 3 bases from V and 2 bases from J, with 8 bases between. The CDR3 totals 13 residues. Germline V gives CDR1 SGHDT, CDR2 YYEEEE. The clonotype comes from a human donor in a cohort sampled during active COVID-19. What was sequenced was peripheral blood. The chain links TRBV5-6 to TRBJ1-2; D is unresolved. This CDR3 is CASSSTVNYGYTF. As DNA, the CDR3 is TGTGCCAGCAGCTCTACAGTAAACTATGGCTACACCTTC.